The 31 T cell receptor beta chains listed next were all sequenced from one sample in a study of blood T cells in healthy people across ages. It was with a sample-barcoded 5' primer and a J-beta primer mix that a second PCR of roughly 7 to 12 cycles was run. TCRdb reanalysed the 5' RACE reads using MiXCR and keeps one entry per CDR3 protein. The profile covers some 780,000 distinct CDR3 sequences, with 56% appearing a single time and roughly 24% taken by the ten largest. Input material: blood. Receptors originate from a man aged 40-55 years in good health.

The rearrangement links TRBV28 to TRBJ1-6; D is possibly TRBD1 (6 bases). CDR1 is MDHEN and CDR2 is SYDVKM in the germline V gene. The CDR3 covers 13 residues. Trimming cost V 3 bases and J 10 bases, with 10 bases left between them. CDR3 nucleotide sequence: TGTGCCAGCAGTTTCAGGGGAGAATCACCCCTCCACTTT. Protein product: CASSFRGESPLHF.

This chain connects TRBV12-3 or TRBV12-4 to TRBJ2-7; 10 positions agree with TRBD2. V gave up 6 bases and J gave up 0 bases; unmatched junction bases: 8. The CDR3 is made up of 16 amino acids. The CDR3 DNA is TGTGCCAGCAGCCCTCTAGCGGGAGCGAGCTCCTACGAGCAGTACTTC. Translating it yields CASSPLAGASSYEQYF.

V is TRBV28 and J is TRBJ1-5, with D uncertain. This CDR3 has 13 residues. The V and J ends lost 8 bases and 0 bases respectively, with 8 bases between them. CDR1 and CDR2 from the germline V gene are MDHEN and SYDVKM. As DNA, the CDR3 is TGTGCCAGCCGGACCACTAGCAATCAGCCCCAGCATTTT. Its translation is CASRTTSNQPQHF.

V and J are TRBV4-3 and TRBJ2-1; TRBD2 is a possible D gene (5 bases). V was cut by 4 bases and J by 0 bases, with 13 bases left in between. This CDR3 spans 16 amino acids. Germline CDR1 LGHNA, CDR2 YSLEER. Written as DNA, the CDR3 is TGCGCCAGCAGCCCAGGAGGCTATAGCTCCTACAATGAGCAGTTCTTC. It encodes CASSPGGYSSYNEQFF.

This rearrangement joins TRBV7-6 to TRBJ2-2, with unresolved D. In germline, CDR1 is SGHVS, CDR2 FNYEAQ. The germline V and J ends were trimmed by 5 bases and 1 base, with 11 bases remaining between them. The CDR3 runs to 15 residues. The CDR3 sequence is CASSTLSGNTGELFF. In DNA form, the CDR3 reads TGTGCCAGCAGCACCCTTTCAGGGAACACCGGGGAGCTGTTTTTT.

The rearrangement joins TRBV29-1 to TRBJ1-2; D is possibly TRBD1 (6 bases). Trimming stripped 1 base from V and 2 bases from J, with 17 bases between. Germline V gene lookup returns CDR1 SQVTM and CDR2 ANQGSEA. The CDR3 runs 16 residues. The CDR3 sequence is CSVEARRGAENYGYTF. The CDR3 DNA reads TGCAGCGTTGAAGCCCGTCGGGGGGCGGAGAACTATGGCTACACCTTC.

The V gene is TRBV27, the J gene TRBJ2-3, with D possibly TRBD2 on 5 matching bases. The CDR3 loop spans 15 amino acids. Trimming took 7 bases from V and 3 from J, leaving 17 bases between them. The V gene's germline CDR1 is MNHEY and CDR2 SMNVEV (reference sequence). The CDR3 reads CASKLGGFTTDTQYF. The CDR3 DNA sequence: TGTGCCAGCAAACTAGGAGGTTTCACGACAGATACGCAGTATTTT.

The chain employs TRBV10-3 and TRBJ2-5; 7 positions agree with TRBD2. V trimming: 10 bases; J trimming: 2 bases; junction bases outside the gene matches: 7. The CDR3 sequence is 13 residues long. The germline gives CDR1 ENHRY, CDR2 SYGVKD. For the CDR3, the DNA is TGTGCCACCCGAGCGGGACTACAAGAGACCCAGTACTTC. Its translation: CATRAGLQETQYF.

The chain carries TRBV10-3 and TRBJ2-7; unclear D gene. The V gene's germline CDR1 is ENHRY and CDR2 SYGVKD. The CDR3 totals 13 residues. V shed 2 bases and J shed 1 base, with 6 bases lying between them. The CDR3 is CAISEGDSYEQYF. The DNA of the CDR3 is TGTGCCATCAGTGAGGGGGATTCCTACGAGCAGTACTTC.

This clonotype was counted a few times. The chain links TRBV7-9 to TRBJ2-1, with a tentative D call TRBD1 (5 bases). This CDR3 comprises 16 residues. Germline V gene data show CDR1 as SEHNR and CDR2 as FQNEAQ (reference sequence). Deletions cut 1 base from V and 4 bases from J, with 14 bases between. The CDR3: CASSLEGAAWYNEQFF. CDR3 nucleotides: TGTGCCAGCAGCTTAGAAGGGGCCGCCTGGTACAATGAGCAGTTCTTC.

This clonotype was counted between two and nine times. The genes are TRBV12-3 or TRBV12-4 and TRBJ2-5; 13 bases map to TRBD2. V lost 5 bases, J lost 2 bases, and 8 bases stayed unmatched. This CDR3 is built from 17 residues. The CDR3 DNA reads TGTGCCAGCAGTCGACTAGCGGGAGGAGGGGATCAAGAGACCCAGTACTTC. This encodes CASSRLAGGGDQETQYF.

V is TRBV6-5 and J is TRBJ2-3; D perhaps matches TRBD2 (5 bases). CDR1 is MNHEY, CDR2 SVGAGI, per germline. There are 16 residues in the CDR3. Trimming left V 4 bases short and J 2 bases short, with 16 bases between. The CDR3 is CASSLLPRAATDTQYF. In nucleotides, the CDR3 is TGTGCCAGCAGTTTGTTGCCGCGGGCGGCCACAGATACGCAGTATTTT.

This clonotype has a handful of counts. The chain joins TRBV29-1 to TRBJ2-5, with D perhaps matching TRBD1 (6 bases). Trimming cost V 2 bases and J 4 bases, with 14 bases left between them. Germline lookup yields CDR1 SQVTM and CDR2 ANQGSEA. This CDR3 comprises 14 residues. The CDR3, as DNA: TGCAGCGTTGAAAAAACAGGGATAGGAGAGACCCAGTACTTC. Translated: CSVEKTGIGETQYF. Based on the CDR3 plus reference TRBV29-1 and TRBJ2-5, the full variable domain is SAVISQKPSRDICQRGTSLTIQCQVDSQVTMMFWYRQQPGQSLTLIATANQGSEATYESGFVIDKFPISRPNLTFSTLTVSNMSPEDSSIYLCSVEKTGIGETQYFGPGTRLLVL.

V usage is TRBV9 and J usage is TRBJ2-7, with D possibly being TRBD2 (6 bases). Germline V gene data show CDR1 as SGDLS and CDR2 as YYNGEE. V lost 2 bases to trimming and J lost 5 bases, with 20 bases between them. CDR3 length equals 16 residues. CDR3 in amino acids: CASSVGGAGTVHEQYF. The CDR3, as DNA: TGTGCCAGCAGCGTTGGGGGTGCGGGAACTGTCCACGAGCAGTACTTC.

The chain employs TRBV20-1 and TRBJ2-5, with D perhaps TRBD1 (5 bases). The germline V gene encodes CDR1 DFQATT and CDR2 SNEGSKA (reference sequence). Trimming removed 0 bases from V and 6 bases from J, with 11 bases in between. The CDR3 contains 13 residues. The CDR3 DNA reads TGCAGTGCTAGAGACCCCAACAGGAAGACCCAGTACTTC. It is translated as CSARDPNRKTQYF.

This chain uses TRBV10-3 with TRBJ1-2, with 8 bases identical to TRBD1. J was trimmed by 8 bases and V by 6 bases; bases with no gene match: 8. This CDR3 has 13 amino acids. Looked up from germline, CDR1 is ENHRY and CDR2 is SYGVKD. The CDR3 DNA reads as TGTGCCATCAGCCCAGACAGGGGTAGAGGCTACACCTTC. Translated, it gives CAISPDRGRGYTF.

The rearrangement joins TRBV7-6 to TRBJ1-6; no definite D call. Trimming cost V 5 bases and J 8 bases, with 13 bases left between them. Germline V gives CDR1 SGHVS, CDR2 FNYEAQ. The CDR3 spans 14 residues. CDR3 protein: CASSPVQEYSPLHF. The CDR3 DNA reads TGTGCCAGCAGCCCCGTTCAGGAATATTCACCCCTCCACTTT. Supplemented by reference TRBV7-6 and TRBJ1-6, the full variable domain reads GAGVSQSPRYKVTKRGQDVALRCDPISGHVSLYWYRQALGQGPEFLTYFNYEAQQDKSGLPNDRFSAERPEGSISTLTIQRTEQRDSAMYRCASSPVQEYSPLHFGNGTRLTVT.

The rearrangement links TRBV28 to TRBJ2-3; TRBD1 matches 9 bases. V shed 5 bases and J 8 bases; nucleotides not matched to a gene: 11. The CDR3 consists of 15 residues. Germline V CDR1 and CDR2: MDHEN, SYDVKM. CDR3 region: CASSIQTGGRGTQYF. The DNA of the CDR3 is TGTGCCAGCAGTATACAGACAGGGGGTAGGGGTACGCAGTATTTT.

The J gene is TRBJ2-7, the V gene TRBV28; D is possibly TRBD2 (6 bases). Between the trimmed V and J ends, which lost 2 bases and 3 bases, there was a span of 11 bases. This CDR3 contains 14 residues. Germline lookup yields CDR1 MDHEN and CDR2 SYDVKM. CDR3 DNA sequence: TGTGCCAGCAGTTTACCCGCGGGATTCTACGAGCAGTACTTC. It yields the protein CASSLPAGFYEQYF.

The V gene is TRBV20-1, the J gene TRBJ2-1, with 7 bases fitting TRBD1. The V gene end was trimmed by 3 bases and the J gene end by 5 bases; junction bases not matched to a gene: 7. Germline CDR1 is DFQATT and CDR2 is SNEGSKA (reference sequence). The CDR3 consists of 14 residues. The CDR3 loop reads CSARGDSIHNEQFF. The CDR3 coding sequence is TGCAGTGCTAGGGGGGACAGTATCCACAATGAGCAGTTCTTC.

This clonotype was detected a few times. The CDR3 DNA reads as TGTGCCAGCAGCTTTAGACAGAGAGATGGCTACACCTTC. Translating gives CASSFRQRDGYTF. The rearrangement uses TRBV7-2 and TRBJ1-2, with D possibly matching TRBD1 (5 bases). The V gene lost 3 bases and the J gene lost 6 bases, with 11 bases spanning the gap. Per the germline V gene, CDR1 is SGHTA and CDR2 is FQGNSA. CDR3 length: 13 amino acids.

CDR3 sequence: CASSPYTSRSSYEQYF. As DNA, the CDR3 is TGCGCCAGCAGCCCATATACTAGCAGGAGCTCCTACGAGCAGTACTTC. The chain combines TRBV5-1 with TRBJ2-7, with D perhaps TRBD2 (6 bases). The CDR3 spans 16 residues. Trimming stripped 4 bases from V and 0 bases from J, with 17 bases between. Germline CDR1 SGHRS, CDR2 YFSETQ.

This clonotype occurred a few times. The chain joins TRBV20-1 to TRBJ1-4, with D tentatively TRBD1 (5 bases). CDR3 length: 15 residues. Germline assignment: CDR1 DFQATT and CDR2 SNEGSKA (reference sequence). V was trimmed by 1 base and J by 7 bases, leaving 16 bases between them. CDR3 in amino acids: CSARAGAGVSEKLFF. CDR3 DNA: TGCAGTGCTAGAGCTGGGGCTGGGGTTAGTGAAAAACTGTTTTTT.

This clonotype was detected only once. V usage is TRBV2 and J usage is TRBJ1-2, with D perhaps matching TRBD1 (5 bases). There are 12 residues in the CDR3. The V end lost 6 bases, the J end lost 7 bases, and 12 bases lay between the germline ends. The germline V gene encodes CDR1 SNHLY and CDR2 FYNNEI. CDR3 loop: CASSRDSVGYTF. DNA of the CDR3: TGTGCCAGCAGCAGGGATTCGGTTGGCTACACCTTC. Variable domain in full (rest from reference TRBV2 and TRBJ1-2): EPEVTQTPSHQVTQMGQEVILRCVPISNHLYFYWYRQILGQKVEFLVSFYNNEISEKSEIFDDQFSVERPDGSNFTLKIRSTKLEDSAMYFCASSRDSVGYTFGSGTRLTVV.

This clonotype has a count of ten or more. The J gene is TRBJ1-1, the V gene TRBV3-1; D may be TRBD1 (6 bases). V lost 3 bases and J lost 6, with 14 bases in between. This CDR3 has 14 residues. Germline V gene data show CDR1 as LGHDT and CDR2 as YNNKEL (reference sequence). Here the CDR3 reads CASSHTQGGAEAFF. CDR3 DNA sequence: TGTGCCAGCAGCCACACACAGGGAGGGGCTGAAGCTTTCTTT. The full variable domain, its missing parts supplied by reference TRBV3-1 and TRBJ1-1, is DTAVSQTPKYLVTQMGNDKSIKCEQNLGHDTMYWYKQDSKKFLKIMFSYNNKELIINETVPNRFSPKSPDKAHLNLHINSLELGDSAVYFCASSHTQGGAEAFFGQGTRLTVV.

The chain employs TRBV7-8 and TRBJ2-7; TRBD2 agrees at 7 bases. Germline CDR1 and CDR2: SGHVS and FQNEAQ. The CDR3 length is 16 residues. The trim removed 5 bases at V and 2 bases at J, leaving 12 bases unmatched. The CDR3 region is CASSALEGGRAYEQYF. The CDR3 region has the DNA TGTGCCAGCAGCGCCCTAGAGGGAGGGAGGGCCTACGAGCAGTACTTC.

This chain uses TRBV7-2 with TRBJ2-5; TRBD1 matches at 9 bases. The CDR3 covers 16 residues. The V gene's germline CDR1 is SGHTA and CDR2 FQGNSA. The V segment lost 5 bases and the J segment 0 bases; nucleotides outside the gene matches: 7. The CDR3 coding sequence is TGTGCCAGCAGCCCAGGGACAGGGTCGTACCAAGAGACCCAGTACTTC. Protein product: CASSPGTGSYQETQYF.

This clonotype was seen only a few times. V usage is TRBV5-1 and J usage is TRBJ2-3, with 7 positions matching TRBD1. The CDR3 length is 14 residues. Trimming removed 7 bases from V and 4 bases from J; junction bases left unmatched: 9. Germline V CDR1 and CDR2: SGHRS, YFSETQ. This CDR3 reads CASAVTGVADTQYF. DNA of the CDR3: TGCGCCAGCGCCGTCACAGGGGTGGCAGATACGCAGTATTTT.

V is TRBV3-1 and J is TRBJ2-3, with TRBD2 as a possible D gene (5 bases). Per germline, CDR1 LGHDT and CDR2 YNNKEL (reference sequence). This CDR3 is 16 amino acids long. Trimming took 5 bases from V and 3 from J, leaving 18 bases between them. The CDR3, as DNA: TGTGCCAGCAGCGTTGCCGGAGATGGGAGTACAGATACGCAGTATTTT. Translation gives CASSVAGDGSTDTQYF.

This chain joins TRBV29-1 and TRBJ2-5; D is unresolved. CDR3 size: 12 residues. Germline CDR1 SQVTM, CDR2 ANQGSEA. V shed 5 bases and J shed 2 bases, with 9 bases lying between them. CDR3 amino acids: CSVSPTQETQYF. CDR3 DNA sequence: TGCAGCGTTTCCCCGACTCAAGAGACCCAGTACTTC.

The chain couples TRBV4-3 to TRBJ2-7; D uncertain. CDR3 size: 16 residues. Germline values: CDR1 LGHNA, CDR2 YSLEER. V was cut by 0 bases and J by 2 bases, with 14 bases left in between. CDR3 loop: CASSQESGAPTYEQYF. The CDR3 DNA sequence: TGCGCCAGCAGCCAAGAGTCCGGTGCCCCAACCTACGAGCAGTACTTC.